One and the same sample provided the 14 T cell receptor beta chains below, sequenced in a study of blood T cell repertoires in COVID-19. The method was immunoSEQ multiplex PCR; TCRdb's version includes in-frame clones alone and lacks a portion of them. Seen here are more than 85,000 clones, roughly 84% observed once, and the top ten hold 7% to 9%. Sequenced material: peripheral blood. The receptors here all came from a woman older than 75 with active or convalescent COVID-19.

The chain links TRBV5-1 to TRBJ2-5; 8 bases are shared with TRBD1. The CDR3 loop spans 15 amino acids. CDR1 SGHRS and CDR2 YFSETQ come from the germline V gene. Trimming at V came to 0 bases and at J to 5 bases, leaving 6 bases not matched to a gene. CDR3: CASSLGLTGDETQYF. DNA of the CDR3: TGCGCCAGCAGCTTGGGCTTGACAGGGGACGAGACCCAGTACTTC.

This clone was picked up a small number of times. The chain joins TRBV29-1 to TRBJ2-7; the D is unclear. Germline assignment: CDR1 SQVTM and CDR2 ANQGSEA. The V end was cut by 0 bases, the J end by 2 bases, with 5 bases between. The CDR3 totals 12 residues. CDR3 residues: CSVEDRTYEQYF. CDR3 nucleotide sequence: TGCAGCGTTGAAGATCGTACCTACGAGCAGTACTTC.

The chain couples TRBV20-1 to TRBJ2-5; 9 nucleotides agree with TRBD2. The CDR3 has 13 amino acids. Germline V gene lookup returns CDR1 DFQATT and CDR2 SNEGSKA (reference sequence). The V gene end was trimmed by 3 bases and the J gene end by 4 bases; junction bases not matched to a gene: 3. DNA for the CDR3: TGCAGTGCTAGTAGCGGGAGAGGAGAGACCCAGTACTTC. Translating gives CSASSGRGETQYF.

This clone was observed a few times. The chain recombines TRBV19 with TRBJ2-2; 7 nucleotides line up with TRBD2. The CDR3 runs to 18 residues. J gave up 3 bases and V 5 bases, and 15 bases lay outside the gene matches. Germline-derived CDR1 and CDR2 are LNHDA and SQIVND (reference sequence). CDR3 amino acids: CASSPPGGMAGDTGELFF. In DNA, the CDR3 is TGTGCCAGTAGTCCACCGGGGGGTATGGCCGGGGACACCGGGGAGCTGTTTTTT.

The rearrangement links TRBV11-3 to TRBJ1-5; D is unclear. The germline V gene encodes CDR1 SGHNT and CDR2 YENEEA. This CDR3 is 18 amino acids long. V was pared by 4 bases and J by 0 bases, with 19 bases between. DNA for the CDR3: TGTGCCAGCAGCTCAGAAACTAAAAACGTCAATAGCAATCAGCCCCAGCATTTT. Translated, it gives CASSSETKNVNSNQPQHF.

This chain links TRBV20-1 with TRBJ1-2; 7 bases agree with TRBD1. In germline, CDR1 is DFQATT, CDR2 SNEGSKA (reference sequence). The ends lost 1 base at V and 7 bases at J; junction bases unmatched: 0. CDR3 length: 11 amino acids. CDR3 nucleotide sequence: TGCAGTGCTAGAGGACAGGGTGGCTACACCTTC. It encodes CSARGQGGYTF.

The chain recombines TRBV2 with TRBJ2-7, with D possibly TRBD2 on 5 matching bases. Trimming took off 1 base at V and 3 bases at J, with 10 bases between the two ends. The CDR3 has 14 residues. CDR1 is SNHLY and CDR2 is FYNNEI in the germline V gene. CDR3 sequence: CASSEVASHYEQYF. In nucleotides, the CDR3 is TGTGCCAGCAGTGAAGTAGCTAGCCACTACGAGCAGTACTTC.

This sequence joins TRBV5-1 and TRBJ1-5; possibly TRBD1 for D (5 bases). Germline V lookup: CDR1 SGHRS, CDR2 YFSETQ. V was clipped by 0 bases and J by 2 bases, with 15 bases between them. The CDR3 totals 17 residues. The CDR3 coding sequence is TGCGCCAGCAGCTTGGGACGAGAAGGGGTTCGCAATCAGCCCCAGCATTTT. Translated: CASSLGREGVRNQPQHF.

This chain connects TRBV5-1 to TRBJ2-5; possibly TRBD2 for D (6 bases). Germline assignment: CDR1 SGHRS and CDR2 YFSETQ. V was shortened by 0 bases and J by 4 bases, with 16 bases between the two germline ends. The CDR3 totals 16 residues. The DNA of the CDR3 is TGCGCCAGCAGCTTGGCCTATAGGAGGCGGGGAGAGACCCAGTACTTC. Amino acids: CASSLAYRRRGETQYF.

With respect to this clone: This same CDR3 is encoded by further DNA sequences in the sample. V is TRBV4-2 and J is TRBJ2-2; D is uncertain. This CDR3 spans 15 amino acids. V was trimmed by 0 bases and J by 3 bases, leaving 8 bases between them. Looked up from germline, CDR1 is LGHNA and CDR2 is YNFKEQ. This CDR3 is CASSQDGLYTGELFF. CDR3 bases: TGTGCCAGCAGCCAAGATGGGCTCTACACCGGGGAGCTGTTTTTT.

This clone was detected only once. The rearrangement links TRBV12-3 or TRBV12-4 to TRBJ1-1; D remains ambiguous. Trimming left V 8 bases short and J 4 bases short, with 14 bases between. This CDR3 spans 13 amino acids. CDR3 sequence: CASLDGGSTEAFF. DNA of the CDR3: TGTGCCAGCCTGGACGGCGGGAGCACTGAAGCTTTCTTT.

The chain combines TRBV27 with TRBJ2-1, with TRBD2 matching over 8 bases. Germline CDR1 MNHEY, CDR2 SMNVEV (reference sequence). The J segment lost 2 bases and the V segment lost 5 bases, leaving 8 bases of the junction unmatched. The length of the CDR3 is 16 residues. The CDR3 bases are TGTGCCAGCAGTCCTATAGCGGGAAGTCCCTACAATGAGCAGTTCTTC. Translated, it gives CASSPIAGSPYNEQFF.

This chain connects TRBV3-1 (or the pseudogene TRBV3-2) to TRBJ2-7; the match to TRBD2 covers 12 bases. CDR1 LGHDT and CDR2 YNNKEL come from the germline V gene (reference sequence). The CDR3 has 16 residues. Germline trimming cut 5 bases from V and 0 bases from J; bases unmatched to any gene: 5. CDR3 amino acids: CASSTGLAGYSYEQYF. CDR3 DNA sequence: TGTGCCAGCAGCACGGGACTAGCGGGTTACTCCTACGAGCAGTACTTC.

The chain recombines TRBV6-5 with TRBJ2-2, with D perhaps matching TRBD1 (6 bases). Germline loops: CDR1 MNHEY, CDR2 SVGAGI. The CDR3 has 14 amino acids. V lost 8 bases and J 1 base, leaving 11 bases between the germline ends. CDR3 protein: CASLQGRNTGELFF. The CDR3 bases are TGTGCCAGCCTTCAGGGGAGGAACACCGGGGAGCTGTTTTTT.